This paragraph covers one T cell receptor (beta chain) sequence. Its cognate antigen is unknown. Time point reported: newly diagnosed GD, antithyroid drugs for less than 3 months. RNA extracted from PBMCs served as the sequencing template. This entry belongs to a study of regulatory T cells in long-lasting Graves disease. Sequencing libraries for TCR beta were prepared with iRepertoire HTBI primers and Arm-PCR of CDR3 regions. TCRdb re-analysed the multiplex PCR reads in MiXCR, keeping a single row per CDR3 protein. The sample has about 460,000 distinct CDR3 sequences, 14% seen once; the top ten hold approximately 19%. Study observations and caveats: Persistent Graves' patients showed a TCR diversity that was lower than that of newly diagnosed ones. Sample size, which was small, may have reduced accuracy.

The same specimen was also included in a second study, on T cells in Graves' hyperthyroidism and ophthalmopathy. From that paper: Most thyroid clonotypes that were expanded above 0.001 also turned up in blood.

The material sequenced was peripheral blood mononuclear cells (PBMCs), taken at new diagnosis, from a patient treated with antithyroid drugs. The TCR comes from a woman aged 50 to 65 with Graves disease.

CDR3 sequence: CASSEEAGPGNTIYF. CDR3 nucleotides: TGTGCCAGCAGTGAAGAGGCAGGCCCTGGAAACACCATATATTTT. V is TRBV28 and J is TRBJ1-3; D unresolved. Trimming left V 5 bases short and J 2 bases short, with 13 bases between. The CDR3 loop spans 15 amino acids. Germline V gene sequence: CDR1 MDHEN, CDR2 SYDVKM. Drawing the rest from reference TRBV28 and TRBJ1-3, the complete variable domain is DVKVTQSSRYLVKRTGEKVFLECVQDMDHENMFWYRQDPGLGLRLIYFSYDVKMKEKGDIPEGYSVSREKKERFSLILESASTNQTSMYLCASSEEAGPGNTIYFGEGSWLTVV.